This TCR beta chain was identified in a study of T cells expressing NK-cell markers. TCRdb reprocessed the 5' RACE reads, with one entry per CDR3 protein and no DNA. The sample holds some 600,000 distinct CDR3 sequences. Germline lookup yields CDR1 SGHRS and CDR2 YFSETQ. CDR3 size: 17 residues. Sequencing used blood T cells: a sorted CD56 or NKG2C T cell subset, CD4+ or CD8+ T cells, or bulk PBMC T cells (not recorded which). This clonotype was obtained from a man aged 18-30 years in good health. The rearrangement links TRBV5-1 to TRBJ2-3; the TRBD2 assignment by TCRdb is unverifiable without DNA. The CDR3 sequence is CASSLPRSGSEGTTQYF.